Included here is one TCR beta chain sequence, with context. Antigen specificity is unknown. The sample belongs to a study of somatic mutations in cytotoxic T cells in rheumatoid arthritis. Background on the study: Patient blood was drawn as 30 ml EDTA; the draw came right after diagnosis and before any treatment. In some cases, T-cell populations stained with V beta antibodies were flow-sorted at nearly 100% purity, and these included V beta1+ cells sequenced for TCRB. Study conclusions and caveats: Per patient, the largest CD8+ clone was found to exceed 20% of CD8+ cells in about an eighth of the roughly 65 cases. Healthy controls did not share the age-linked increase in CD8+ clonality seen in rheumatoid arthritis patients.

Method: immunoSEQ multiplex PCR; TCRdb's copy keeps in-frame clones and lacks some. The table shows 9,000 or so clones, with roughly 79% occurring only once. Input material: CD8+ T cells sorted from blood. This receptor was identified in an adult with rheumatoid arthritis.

The DNA of the CDR3 is TGTGCCAGCAGCTCACGGTCTAGCGGGTCCATCTCCTACGAGCAGTACTTC. Translation: CASSSRSSGSISYEQYF. This sequence joins TRBV5-6 and TRBJ2-7, with 8 bases that match TRBD2. The length of the CDR3 is 17 residues. Looked up from germline, CDR1 is SGHDT and CDR2 is YYEEEE. J gave up 0 bases and V 3 bases, and 11 bases lay outside the gene matches.